This T cell receptor (beta chain) was obtained from a study of cytomegalovirus exposure and HLA in healthy donors. The germline V gene has CDR1 MGHRA and CDR2 YSYEKL. This CDR3 has 16 residues. V shed 1 base and J 4 bases; nucleotides not matched to a gene: 8. The method was immunoSEQ multiplex PCR; TCRdb's version includes in-frame clones alone and lacks a portion of them. The sample gives 300,000 to 400,000 clones, 80% to 90% of which show up once; 0.83% is in the top ten. This chain joins TRBV4-1 and TRBJ2-7, with 9 nucleotides matching TRBD1. This receptor was taken from a woman aged 18-35 years in good health and CMV-seronegative. Input material: PBMCs. Written as DNA, the CDR3 is TGCGCCAGCAGCCAAGGTGTGAGGGACAGGGAATACGAGCAGTACTTC. Residues: CASSQGVRDREYEQYF.